This passage covers 22 T cell receptor beta chains from one sample sequenced in a study of blood T cell repertoires in COVID-19. Clones were read by immunoSEQ multiplex PCR, and TCRdb kept only the in-frame ones, dropping some. The table includes roughly 150,000 clones, nearly 80% detected once. The sequenced material came from peripheral blood. The receptors were gathered from a woman aged 80 or older with acute or convalescent COVID-19.

The chain combines TRBV12-3 or TRBV12-4 with TRBJ2-7, with TRBD1 as a possible D gene (5 bases). The CDR3 is made up of 13 amino acids. The V end lost 8 bases, the J end lost 7 bases, and 18 bases lay between the germline ends. CDR3 nucleotides: TGTGCCAGCCCTTTGGGGCAGTTTTGGGAGCAGTACTTC. This translates into CASPLGQFWEQYF.

The chain couples TRBV11-3 to TRBJ1-5, with 10 nucleotides matching TRBD1. Trimming took 6 bases from V and 0 from J; bases not matched to a gene: 14. This CDR3 has 19 residues. Germline assignment: CDR1 SGHNT and CDR2 YENEEA. For the CDR3, the DNA is TGTGCCAGCAGAATCTCAGACAGGGGGCGACGCTATAGCAATCAGCCCCAGCATTTT. It codes for CASRISDRGRRYSNQPQHF.

With regard to this clone: A read error may account for a junction end that differs from germline. The J gene is TRBJ1-5, the V gene TRBV28, with D tentatively TRBD1 (5 bases). Germline CDR1 is MDHEN and CDR2 is SYDVKM. CDR3 size: 18 residues. CDR3 DNA sequence: TGTGCCAGCAGTTTTAGGGCGTTTCGGGGACTGCGCAAACAGCCCCAGCATTTT. Its protein is CASSFRAFRGLRKQPQHF.

The V call is TRBV7-2, the J call TRBJ2-3; the D gene is possibly TRBD2 (5 bases). V shed 1 base and J shed 2 bases, with 10 bases lying between them. The CDR3 contains 15 residues. The germline V gene encodes CDR1 SGHTA and CDR2 FQGNSA. DNA of the CDR3: TGTGCCAGCAGCTTAGTGGCGGGCCCCACAGATACGCAGTATTTT. This sequence encodes CASSLVAGPTDTQYF.

The chain has TRBV19 and TRBJ2-3, with 9 bases fitting TRBD2. The V gene's germline CDR1 is LNHDA and CDR2 SQIVND (reference sequence). The CDR3 is made up of 17 amino acids. V shed 3 bases and J 3 bases; nucleotides not matched to a gene: 10. The CDR3 DNA reads as TGTGCCAGTAGTATGAGGCTAGCGGGATTGGGGACAGATACGCAGTATTTT. Amino acids: CASSMRLAGLGTDTQYF.

To note about this clone: Other DNA sequences from this sample encode an identical CDR3 as well. The genes are TRBV4-1 and TRBJ1-3, with D hard to call. Germline V gene lookup returns CDR1 MGHRA and CDR2 YSYEKL. V was pared by 4 bases and J by 1 base, with 8 bases between. This CDR3 spans 14 amino acids. The CDR3 sequence is CASSPGGSGNTIYF. CDR3 DNA: TGCGCCAGCAGCCCAGGCGGGTCTGGAAACACCATATATTTT.

The chain joins TRBV28 to TRBJ1-2; TRBD1 matches at 7 bases. CDR3 length: 15 residues. Germline CDR1 MDHEN, CDR2 SYDVKM. Trimming took 8 bases from V and 4 from J; bases not matched to a gene: 13. This chain's CDR3 is CASVGTAKTRYGYTF. As DNA, the CDR3 is TGTGCCAGCGTGGGGACAGCGAAGACTCGCTATGGCTACACCTTC.

In regard to this clone: Other DNA sequences in this specimen translate into the identical CDR3. This rearrangement joins TRBV5-4 to TRBJ2-5; 12 nucleotides match TRBD2. This CDR3 is 15 amino acids long. CDR1 is SGHNT and CDR2 is YYREEE in the germline V gene (reference sequence). Trimming at V came to 0 bases and at J to 5 bases, leaving 2 bases not matched to a gene. CDR3 protein: CASSLASGRGETQYF. The DNA of the CDR3 is TGTGCCAGCAGCTTGGCTAGCGGGAGGGGGGAGACCCAGTACTTC.

The chain combines TRBV30 with TRBJ2-3; 10 bases are shared with TRBD1. There are 16 residues in the CDR3. Trimming took 2 bases from V and 1 from J; bases not matched to a gene: 6. In germline, CDR1 is GTSNPN, CDR2 SVGIG (reference sequence). The CDR3 loop is CAWSPKGTGGTDTQYF. The CDR3, as DNA: TGTGCCTGGAGTCCCAAGGGGACAGGGGGCACAGATACGCAGTATTTT.

The J gene is TRBJ1-2, the V gene TRBV12-3 or TRBV12-4; 7 bases line up with TRBD1. Unmatched junction bases numbered 7, after V lost 5 bases and J lost 7 bases. The CDR3 consists of 13 residues. The CDR3 nucleotides read TGTGCCAGCAGTCCCGGGACAGTTGCTGGCTACACCTTC. Its translation is CASSPGTVAGYTF.

The chain is built from TRBV5-1 and TRBJ2-1; 11 nucleotides line up with TRBD1. The CDR3 has 17 amino acids. V trimming: 4 bases; J trimming: 6 bases; junction bases outside the gene matches: 12. Germline CDR1 is SGHRS and CDR2 is YFSETQ. The CDR3 nucleotides are TGCGCCAGCAGCCCAGGACAGGGGGCGATTTTGTTCAATGAGCAGTTCTTC. It encodes CASSPGQGAILFNEQFF.

V gene TRBV7-2 combines with J gene TRBJ1-6; D call uncertain. Germline CDR1 is SGHTA and CDR2 is FQGNSA. Trimming cost V 3 bases and J 5 bases, with 8 bases left between them. The CDR3 runs 14 residues. CDR3 DNA sequence: TGTGCCAGCAGCTTGCGGATCCATAATTCACCCCTCCACTTT. Encoded protein: CASSLRIHNSPLHF.

This clone was recorded only once. The rearrangement uses TRBV4-1 and TRBJ2-5; 8 bases are a match to TRBD1. The junction had 5 bases not matched to a gene; V was cut back by 1 base and J by 1 base. The CDR3 has 16 residues. Germline V lookup: CDR1 MGHRA, CDR2 YSYEKL. The CDR3: CASSQGAGTGQETQYF. Written as DNA, the CDR3 is TGCGCCAGCAGCCAAGGGGCCGGGACAGGCCAAGAGACCCAGTACTTC.

This chain links TRBV30 with TRBJ2-1, with D possibly being TRBD2 (6 bases). Germline CDR1 reads GTSNPN; CDR2 reads SVGIG (reference sequence). The CDR3 contains 13 residues. Trimming took 4 bases from V and 4 from J, leaving 11 bases between them. CDR3: CAWNRELYNEQFF. CDR3 nucleotide sequence: TGTGCCTGGAACCGGGAGCTTTACAATGAGCAGTTCTTC.

V and J are TRBV19 and TRBJ1-6; 10 nucleotides match TRBD1. The V gene's germline CDR1 is LNHDA and CDR2 SQIVND (reference sequence). With 6 bases clipped from V and 5 bases from J, the junction kept 4 bases outside the gene matches. This CDR3 has 15 amino acids. The CDR3 here is CASRDRGNNNSPLHF. The CDR3 nucleotides are TGTGCCAGTAGGGACAGGGGGAATAATAATTCACCCCTCCACTTT.

V and J are TRBV6-5 and TRBJ2-7; TRBD2 matches at 8 bases. CDR3 length: 15 residues. The germline V gene has CDR1 MNHEY and CDR2 SVGAGI. Trimming cost V 2 bases and J 5 bases; bases outside gene matches: 8. In DNA form, the CDR3 reads TGTGCCAGCAGTTACACCGGCGGGAGGCCCCACGAGCAGTACTTC. It specifies CASSYTGGRPHEQYF.

The chain is built from TRBV19 and TRBJ2-3; maybe TRBD1 (8 bases). The CDR3 spans 14 residues. The V gene's germline CDR1 is LNHDA and CDR2 SQIVND (reference sequence). The V end lost 6 bases, the J end lost 3 bases, and 13 bases lay between the germline ends. CDR3 in DNA: TGTGCCAGTAGATACAGGGGGGGGACAGATACGCAGTATTTT. It encodes CASRYRGGTDTQYF.

The V and J genes are TRBV6-4 and TRBJ2-1, with 14 nucleotides matching TRBD2. CDR1 is MRHNA, CDR2 SNTAGT, per germline. The length of the CDR3 is 17 residues. V was pared by 4 bases and J by 9 bases, with 11 bases of the junction left unmatched. The CDR3 region is CASSATRLAGGRSEQFF. For the CDR3, the DNA is TGTGCCAGCAGTGCCACCCGACTAGCGGGGGGGCGAAGTGAGCAGTTCTTC.

A remark on this clone: This specimen includes other DNA sequences encoding the same CDR3. This chain uses TRBV3-1 (or the pseudogene TRBV3-2) with TRBJ1-2; 8 nucleotides agree with TRBD1. Germline V lookup: CDR1 LGHDT, CDR2 YNNKEL (reference sequence). The J segment lost 6 bases and the V segment lost 4 bases, leaving 4 bases of the junction unmatched. The CDR3 runs to 13 residues. CDR3 loop: CASSLGQGNGYTF. The CDR3 coding sequence is TGTGCCAGCAGCCTTGGACAGGGTAATGGCTACACCTTC.

The genes are TRBV29-1 and TRBJ1-3; D remains unclear. CDR3 length: 12 amino acids. The germline CDR1 and CDR2 sequences are SQVTM and ANQGSEA. V lost 3 bases and J 4 bases, leaving 7 bases between the germline ends. The CDR3 sequence is CSVEEAGNTIYF. CDR3 in DNA: TGCAGCGTTGAGGAGGCGGGAAACACCATATATTTT.

The chain employs TRBV6-1 and TRBJ2-7, with 10 positions matching TRBD1. Trimming took 4 bases from V and 0 from J; bases not matched to a gene: 6. The CDR3 is 16 amino acids. Germline loops: CDR1 MNHNS, CDR2 SASEGT. The CDR3 DNA follows: TGTGCCAGCAGTGTGGGGGGGACAGGGGCCTCCTACGAGCAGTACTTC. It specifies CASSVGGTGASYEQYF.

CDR3 sequence: CASSPTVGVNTEAFF. Here the CDR3 DNA reads TGTGCCAGCAGCCCGACCGTCGGGGTTAACACTGAAGCTTTCTTT. This chain links TRBV7-3 with TRBJ1-1; D is unresolved. This CDR3 is built from 15 residues. Germline V gives CDR1 SGHTA, CDR2 FQGTGA. V lost 5 bases and J lost 2, with 15 bases in between.